The present T cell receptor beta chain was sequenced within a study of early T cells in non-severe SARS-CoV-2 infection. Study information: With bulk RNA from unsorted whole blood as input, sequencing yielded unpaired chains. General study points: In VDJdb matching, anti-spike CD8 responses were favored while private and CD4 specificities went missing.

This clonotype came up many times. What it recognizes is unknown. Attached unique molecular identifiers marked individual cDNA molecules. Each CDR3 protein is one row after TCRdb ran MiXCR on the 5' RACE reads. The sample lists about 34,000 distinct CDR3 sequences, about 7% occurring once. This CDR3 comprises 14 residues. The germline CDR1 and CDR2 sequences are GTSNPN and SVGIG (reference sequence). The J segment lost 6 bases and the V segment lost 7 bases, leaving 12 bases of the junction unmatched. The TCR originated in an adult who was a healthcare worker with PCR-confirmed SARS-CoV-2 infection or an uninfected control (not recorded which). The sequences come from whole blood, collected at baseline. The rearrangement links TRBV30 to TRBJ2-7; 10 nucleotides match TRBD2. The CDR3, as DNA: TGTGCCTCCGACCTAGCGGGAGTGTCGGCCGAGCAGTACGTC. Amino acids: CASDLAGVSAEQYV.